Listed below are T cell receptor beta chains from one sample, sequenced in a study of control samples from healthy donors and cancer patients. Here immunoSEQ multiplex PCR was the method, and the copy in TCRdb shows in-frame clones only, minus some. The sample includes some 150,000 clones, 94% of them seen just once. The sample comprised blood. These receptors all stem from a man in his forties in good health. Each CDR3 is given with its conserved first and last residue. D genes are given only for firm matches. Size is stated for part of the rows, as once, few or many counts, or as a class when the clone is expanded.

d_call j_call v_call clone_size cdr3_length cdr3_aa cdr3_nt
TRBD2 TRBJ2-5 TRBV4-1 . 17 CASSQEERGPYQETQYF TGCGCCAGCAGCCAAGAGGAGCGGGGGCCTTACCAAGAGACCCAGTACTTC
. TRBJ1-1 TRBV6-6 . 12 CASSYADLGAFF TGTGCCAGCAGTTACGCGGACCTAGGAGCTTTCTTT
TRBD2 TRBJ2-3 TRBV4-1 . 15 CASSQTGLATNTQYF TGCGCCAGCAGCCAAACGGGACTAGCGACGAATACGCAGTATTTT
. TRBJ1-4 TRBV12-5 . 14 CASGLSGVDEKLFF TGTGCTAGTGGTTTGTCAGGGGTGGACGAAAAACTGTTTTTT
. TRBJ2-6 TRBV27 . 14 CASSLEAGANVLTF TGTGCCAGCAGTTTGGAGGCTGGGGCCAACGTCCTGACTTTC
TRBD1 TRBJ1-2 TRBV2 . 12 CASSDRQGSYTF TGTGCCAGCAGTGATCGACAGGGGAGCTACACCTTC
. TRBJ2-5 TRBV11-2 . 15 CASSLGGQTRETQYF TGTGCCAGCAGCTTGGGGGGGCAGACGAGGGAGACCCAGTACTTC
. TRBJ1-1 TRBV18 . 14 CASPGDGGDTEAFF TGTGCCAGCCCAGGGGACGGAGGGGACACTGAAGCTTTCTTT
. TRBJ1-6 TRBV3-1/TRBV3-2 . 12 CASSHSTGPLHF TGTGCCAGCAGCCACTCCACAGGACCCCTCCACTTT
. TRBJ2-1 TRBV11-3 . 15 CASSWGPGTSGALVF .
. TRBJ1-1 TRBV6-5 . 12 CASSYGGGEAFF TGTGCCAGCAGTTACGGGGGAGGTGAAGCTTTCTTT
. TRBJ1-5 TRBV7-2 . 13 CASSFLKDQPQHF TGTGCCAGCAGCTTTCTTAAAGATCAGCCCCAGCATTTT
. TRBJ1-5 TRBV6-5 . 14 CATEGEARNQPQHF TGTGCCACGGAAGGGGAGGCGCGGAATCAGCCCCAGCATTTT
. TRBJ2-1 TRBV7-9 few 18 CASSSGTGAGMAYNEQFF TGTGCCAGCAGCTCTGGGACAGGAGCGGGAATGGCCTACAATGAGCAGTTCTTC
. TRBJ1-1 TRBV9 . 16 CASSTDRSGLNTEAFF TGTGCCAGCAGCACAGACCGTTCAGGGTTGAACACTGAAGCTTTCTTT
. TRBJ2-7 TRBV6-2/TRBV6-3 . 16 CASSYRLVWDNYEQYF TGTGCCAGCAGTTACCGGTTAGTTTGGGACAACTACGAGCAGTACTTC
. TRBJ2-2 TRBV28 . 13 CASSHTSPGELFF TGTGCCAGCAGCCATACCAGCCCCGGGGAGCTGTTTTTT
TRBD2 TRBJ2-7 TRBV3-1/TRBV3-2 . 17 CASSHRTSGRYDHEQYF TGTGCCAGCAGCCATAGGACTAGCGGGAGGTACGACCACGAGCAGTACTTC
TRBD2 TRBJ2-7 TRBV15 . 15 CATSRDVGGGYEQYF TGTGCCACCAGCAGAGATGTGGGCGGGGGCTACGAGCAGTACTTC
. TRBJ2-7 TRBV19 . 15 CASSPNGIALGEQYF TGTGCCAGTAGTCCCAACGGCATAGCGTTAGGAGAGCAGTACTTC
TRBD1 TRBJ2-1 TRBV28 . 13 CATSGTGYNEQFF TGTGCCACCTCGGGGACAGGCTACAATGAGCAGTTCTTC
. TRBJ1-6 TRBV28 . 14 CASSLGGYNSPLHF TGTGCCAGCAGTTTAGGAGGGTACAATTCACCCCTCCACTTT